This TCR beta chain derives from a study of cytomegalovirus exposure and HLA in healthy donors. Study-wide results and caveats: An analysis that came later showed most CMV-associated TCR beta chains appearing HLA-restricted. TCR sequences were mostly rare, though some public TCRs occurred in many donors.

Regarding this clone: The antigen is unknown.

Germline CDR1 and CDR2: MNHEY and SVGAGI. After removal of 6 bases from V and 7 bases from J, the junction contained 7 bases not matched to a gene. This CDR3 contains 14 residues. 60 Vbeta and 13 Jbeta primers were used in PCR. Method: immunoSEQ multiplex PCR; TCRdb's copy keeps in-frame clones and lacks some. Here the sample spans more than 200,000 clones, more than 75% being singletons. The sequencing input was PBMCs. The sequence derives from a man aged 35 to 55 in good health and CMV-seropositive. The chain links TRBV6-5 to TRBJ2-2, with 8 bases identical to TRBD1. CDR3 DNA: TGTGCCAGCAGGAGGACAGGGAGCGGCGGGGAGCTGTTTTTT. Translation: CASRRTGSGGELFF.